The 6 T cell receptor beta chains presented below share a single source sample, sequenced in a study of cytomegalovirus exposure and HLA in healthy donors. 13 Jbeta primers and 60 Vbeta primers were used for the PCR. Clones were sequenced by immunoSEQ multiplex PCR, and TCRdb holds only the in-frame ones, with some missing. This sample has around 200,000 clones; almost 70% occur once, and the top ten carry about 3%. What was sequenced was PBMCs. These receptors were collected from a man aged 35 to 55 in good health and CMV-seropositive.

J is TRBJ1-5 and V is TRBV4-1; no clear D. Germline V gene lookup returns CDR1 MGHRA and CDR2 YSYEKL. The CDR3 runs to 16 residues. Trimming removed 0 bases at V and 2 bases at J, with 11 bases between. The CDR3 DNA sequence: TGCGCCAGCAGCCAAGATGGCACAGTTGGCAATCAGCCCCAGCATTTT. It yields the protein CASSQDGTVGNQPQHF.

The rearrangement links TRBV5-1 to TRBJ1-1; 8 nucleotides line up with TRBD1. CDR1 and CDR2 from the germline V gene are SGHRS and YFSETQ. This CDR3 is built from 14 residues. J was trimmed by 0 bases and V by 6 bases; bases with no gene match: 4. The CDR3 here is CASTQGAMNTEAFF. CDR3 sequence (DNA): TGCGCCAGCACCCAGGGGGCTATGAACACTGAAGCTTTCTTT. Supplemented by reference TRBV5-1 and TRBJ1-1, the full variable domain reads KAGVTQTPRYLIKTRGQQVTLSCSPISGHRSVSWYQQTPGQGLQFLFEYFSETQRNKGNFPGRFSGRQFSNSRSEMNVSTLELGDSALYLCASTQGAMNTEAFFGQGTRLTVV.

The chain links TRBV25-1 to TRBJ1-6; D is uncertain. In germline, CDR1 is MGHDK, CDR2 SYGVNS. This CDR3 has 12 residues. The V and J ends lost 2 bases and 13 bases respectively, with 9 bases between them. The CDR3 nucleotides are TGTGCCAGCAGTGAAGGACTGGGCCCCCTCCACTTT. It specifies CASSEGLGPLHF.

The V call is TRBV6-5, the J call TRBJ2-7, with a possible D match to TRBD2 (5 bases). Trimming shortened V by 9 bases and J by 3 bases, and 9 bases separated the two germline ends. Germline CDR1 and CDR2: MNHEY and SVGAGI. The CDR3 is made up of 11 amino acids. The CDR3 reads CASRDLYEQYF. The CDR3, as DNA: TGTGCCAGTCGGGATCTCTACGAGCAGTACTTC.

V gene TRBV29-1 combines with J gene TRBJ1-2, with D maybe TRBD1 (5 bases). The germline V gene has CDR1 SQVTM and CDR2 ANQGSEA. CDR3 size: 14 residues. The germline V and J ends were trimmed by 3 bases and 4 bases, with 15 bases remaining between them. CDR3 residues: CSVDIGGVGYGYTF. In DNA, the CDR3 is TGCAGCGTTGATATTGGAGGGGTTGGCTATGGCTACACCTTC.

This chain uses TRBV4-2 with TRBJ2-5, with D unclear. V dropped 0 bases and J dropped 4 bases, with 24 bases sitting between them. From germline, CDR1 is LGHNA and CDR2 YNFKEQ. The CDR3 has 19 amino acids. The CDR3 DNA sequence: TGTGCCAGCAGCCAAGACTACCGTAGGAGATTTCCCATCCGAGAGACCCAGTACTTC. Residues: CASSQDYRRRFPIRETQYF.